This note documents a single TCR beta chain sequence. Its antigen is currently unknown. J was trimmed by 2 bases and V by 4 bases; bases with no gene match: 2. The CDR3 is made up of 14 amino acids. Per germline, CDR1 MNHEY and CDR2 SVGAGI. Every subset's genomic DNA went evenly onto several immunoSEQ plates. Sequencing used immunoSEQ multiplex PCR; TCRdb keeps in-frame clones, though not all of them. The sample contains nearly 2 million clones, less than 95% of which appear only once. This sample stems from a study of shared clonotypes between healthy human individuals. Study findings and constraints: It was the few donors that limited the genetic and exposure-history diversity represented.

The naive CD8 population came from CD45RO-negative cells selected for CCR7, without terminally differentiated effector memory CD45RA+ cells. This rearrangement joins TRBV6-5 to TRBJ1-3; the match to TRBD1 covers 7 bases. This receptor was obtained from a man aged 18-30 years in good health. The sample comprised naive CD8+ T cells sorted from blood. The CDR3 here is CASSWTGTGNTIYF. The CDR3 DNA sequence: TGTGCCAGCAGTTGGACAGGAACTGGAAACACCATATATTTT.